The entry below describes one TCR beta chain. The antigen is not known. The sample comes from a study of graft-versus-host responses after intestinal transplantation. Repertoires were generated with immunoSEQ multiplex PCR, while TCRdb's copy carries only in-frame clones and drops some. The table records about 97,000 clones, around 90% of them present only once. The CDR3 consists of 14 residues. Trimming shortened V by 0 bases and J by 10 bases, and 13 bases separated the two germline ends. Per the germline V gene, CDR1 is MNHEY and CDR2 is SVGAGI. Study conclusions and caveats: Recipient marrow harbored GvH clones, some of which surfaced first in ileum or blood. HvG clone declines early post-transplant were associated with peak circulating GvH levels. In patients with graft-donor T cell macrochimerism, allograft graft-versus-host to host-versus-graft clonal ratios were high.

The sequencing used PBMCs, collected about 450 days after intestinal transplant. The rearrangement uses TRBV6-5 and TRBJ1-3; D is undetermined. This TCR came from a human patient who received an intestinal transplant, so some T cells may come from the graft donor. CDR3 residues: CASSYSNRWETIYF. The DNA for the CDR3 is TGTGCCAGCAGTTACTCGAATCGGTGGGAGACCATATATTTT.